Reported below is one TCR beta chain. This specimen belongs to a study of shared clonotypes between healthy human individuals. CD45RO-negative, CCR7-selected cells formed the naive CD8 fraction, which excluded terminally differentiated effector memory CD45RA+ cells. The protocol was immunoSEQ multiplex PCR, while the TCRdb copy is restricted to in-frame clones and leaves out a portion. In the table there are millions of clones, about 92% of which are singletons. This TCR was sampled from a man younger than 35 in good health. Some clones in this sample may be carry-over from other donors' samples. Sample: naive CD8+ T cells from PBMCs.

The CDR3 is CASSLIAGGAYEQYF. DNA of the CDR3: TGTGCCAGCAGCTTAATAGCGGGAGGGGCCTACGAGCAGTACTTC. V usage is TRBV7-2 and J usage is TRBJ2-7; 11 bases fit TRBD2. The length of the CDR3 is 15 residues. Germline loops: CDR1 SGHTA, CDR2 FQGNSA. With V trimmed by 2 bases and J by 2 bases, 2 bases remained unmatched.